These T cell receptor beta chains were read from a single sample in a study of PD-1 blockade in mismatch repair-deficient tumors. The assay was immunoSEQ multiplex PCR, and TCRdb's table has in-frame clones only and misses some. The repertoire includes some 110,000 clones, approximately 80% of them detected once, and 4% to 6% sits in the top ten. Material: peripheral blood, obtained just over 59 weeks after starting pembrolizumab. The receptors were gathered from an adult with mismatch repair-deficient cancer. Each CDR3 is given with its conserved first and last residue. D genes are given only for firm matches. Expanded clones get a size class; other rows say once, few or many, or leave the size out.

TRBD1,16,-,TRBV2,TRBJ1-5,TGTGCCAGCAGTGGAGGCGGGGGACAGGTATATCAGCCCCAGCATTTT,CASSGGGGQVYQPQHF
-,17,-,TRBV7-9,TRBJ2-2,TGTGCCAGCAGCTTAGCGCTCAGGGTGACGAACACCGGGGAGCTGTTTTTT,CASSLALRVTNTGELFF
TRBD1,15,-,TRBV5-1,TRBJ2-5,TGCGCCAGCAGTCGAGCAGGGGGTAATGAAGAGACCCAGTACTTC,CASSRAGGNEETQYF
-,15,-,TRBV5-1,TRBJ2-1,TGCGCCAGCAGCTTGGATGGGGGGAAGATGGATGAGCAGTTCTTC,CASSLDGGKMDEQFF
-,16,-,TRBV2,TRBJ1-5,TGTGCCAGCAGTGAATGGTCAGGGGCTAGCAATCAGCCCCAGCATTTT,CASSEWSGASNQPQHF
-,17,-,TRBV19,TRBJ2-4,TGTGCCAGTAGTGCTGACCGGGCCCCAACCCCTACTAGGGAATTAGACTTC,CASSADRAPTPTRELDF
-,16,-,TRBV7-2,TRBJ2-1,TGTGCCAGCAGCTTAGACTCCGGTAGGGCAGCCTCCGAGCAGTTCTTC,CASSLDSGRAASEQFF
-,17,-,TRBV5-6,TRBJ1-4,TGTGCCAGCAGCTTTCAACCCGACGGTGCAACTAATGAAAAACTGTTTTTT,CASSFQPDGATNEKLFF
-,15,-,TRBV9,TRBJ1-2,TGTGCCAGCGGAGGATACAGGGAGGGCGAGGGGGGCTACACCTTC,CASGGYREGEGGYTF
TRBD2,18,-,TRBV4-2,TRBJ2-1,TGTGCCAGCAGCCTCGGGACTAGCGGGAAGATCTCCTACAATGAGCAGTTCTTC,CASSLGTSGKISYNEQFF
-,16,-,TRBV7-9,TRBJ2-3,TGTGCCAGCAGCTTAGCCGGGACTCCTCTAAGAGATACGCAGTATTTT,CASSLAGTPLRDTQYF
-,14,-,TRBV11-2,TRBJ1-2,TGTGCCAGCAGCTTAGATCTCCAGGGTAGCGGCTACACCTTC,CASSLDLQGSGYTF
TRBD1,17,once,TRBV27,TRBJ2-1,TGTGCCAGCAGTCCCTTAGGTAAGGGGGCTTACTACAATGAGCAGTTCTTC,CASSPLGKGAYYNEQFF
-,14,-,TRBV9,TRBJ2-7,TGTGCCAGCAGCGTAGAGTACTATTCCTACGAGCAGTACTTC,CASSVEYYSYEQYF
TRBD1,14,-,TRBV7-9,TRBJ2-5,TGTGCCAGCAGCCTACTGACAGGGCAAGAGACCCAGTACTTC,CASSLLTGQETQYF
-,15,-,TRBV5-1,TRBJ2-7,TGCGCCAGCAGCTTGTCGTGGACACCCCCTTACGAGCAGTACTTC,CASSLSWTPPYEQYF
-,14,-,TRBV5-5,TRBJ2-2,TGTGCCAGCAGCTTGGCCGTAGGAACCGGGGAGCTGTTTTTT,CASSLAVGTGELFF
TRBD2,15,-,TRBV27,TRBJ2-1,TGTGCCAGCAGTTTAGTCCCTAGCGGAGCCAATGAGCAGTTCTTC,CASSLVPSGANEQFF
-,15,-,TRBV11-2,TRBJ1-3,TGTGCCAGCAGCTTTGACAGTGGCTCTGGAAACACCATATATTTT,CASSFDSGSGNTIYF
-,14,-,TRBV15,TRBJ2-7,TGTGCCACCAGCGGTAGGGGGGGAGCATACGAGCAGTACTTC,CATSGRGGAYEQYF
-,11,-,TRBV30,TRBJ1-1,TGTGCCTGGATCCTAGGCACTGAAGCTTTCTTT,CAWILGTEAFF
TRBD2,17,-,TRBV10-3,TRBJ2-3,TGTGCCATCAGTGAGGGGGCTAGCGGGAGTACGCCAGATACGCAGTATTTT,CAISEGASGSTPDTQYF
TRBD2,13,-,TRBV13,TRBJ2-7,TGTGCCAGCAGCTTGGGACTAGCGTCCGAGCAGTACTTC,CASSLGLASEQYF
-,14,-,TRBV15,TRBJ1-2,TGTGCCACCAGCAGAGATTTGGCTAACTATGGCTACACCTTC,CATSRDLANYGYTF
-,14,-,TRBV6-1,TRBJ1-1,TGTGCCAGCAGTGAAGCCAGTGGGTATACTGAAGCTTTCTTT,CASSEASGYTEAFF
-,15,-,TRBV7-3,TRBJ2-6,TGTGCCAGCAGCCCGTCAATCTCTGGGGCCAACGTCCTGACTTTC,CASSPSISGANVLTF
-,15,-,TRBV25-1,TRBJ2-7,TGTGCCAGCAGTGAAGGCTTGACGCCTACCTACGAGCAGTACTTC,CASSEGLTPTYEQYF
TRBD2,14,-,TRBV2,TRBJ2-5,TGTGCCAGCGCGGGACTAGCGGGAGGGGAGACCCAGTACTTC,CASAGLAGGETQYF
TRBD2,15,-,TRBV19,TRBJ2-2,TGTGCCAGTAGACCGACTAGCGGGACTTTTGGGGAGCTGTTTTTT,CASRPTSGTFGELFF
-,13,-,TRBV18,TRBJ2-7,TGTGCCAGCTCACCCACGGGGTCCTACGAGCAGTACTTC,CASSPTGSYEQYF
-,12,-,TRBV5-1,TRBJ1-2,TGCGCCAGCAGCTCGGGACTGGATGGCTACACCTTC,CASSSGLDGYTF
-,13,few,TRBV7-2,TRBJ2-7,TGTGCCAGCAGCTCCCTCGGGCCCTACGAGCAGTACTTC,CASSSLGPYEQYF
-,15,-,TRBV25-1,TRBJ2-1,TGTGCCAGCAGTTTAGACGTGAGTTCGTACAATGAGCAGTTCTTC,CASSLDVSSYNEQFF
-,11,-,TRBV27,TRBJ1-1,TGTGCCAGCAGTTTTGGGTTCGAAGCTTTCTTT,CASSFGFEAFF
-,14,-,TRBV5-4,TRBJ2-7,TGTGCCAGCACCTCCGGGATCGAGGCGGCCGAGCAGTACTTC,CASTSGIEAAEQYF
-,13,few,TRBV27,TRBJ1-5,TGTGCCAGCAGCCCGACAGGACCGGGACCCCAGCATTTT,CASSPTGPGPQHF
-,15,-,TRBV5-1,TRBJ2-2,TGCGCCAGCAGCCCCGACAGACGTAACACCGGGGAGCTGTTTTTT,CASSPDRRNTGELFF
TRBD2,21,-,TRBV9,TRBJ2-1,TGTGCCAGCAGCGCCGGACCGGGACTAGCGGGAGGGGGGGGACAGTACAATGAGCAGTTCTTC,CASSAGPGLAGGGGQYNEQFF
-,16,-,TRBV6-4,TRBJ2-2,TGTGCCAGCAGCCGGGATGACAGTTCGAACACCGGGGAGCTGTTTTTT,CASSRDDSSNTGELFF
-,16,-,TRBV5-1,TRBJ2-3,TGCGCCAGCAGCCCTACGAGGGGGGTGGACACAGATACGCAGTATTTT,CASSPTRGVDTDTQYF
-,13,-,TRBV5-1,TRBJ2-7,TGCGCCAGCAGCCGGGACGGTAATTACGAGCAGTACTTC,CASSRDGNYEQYF
-,15,-,TRBV5-1,TRBJ2-1,TGCGCCAGCAGCCTGGAAGGCTACCAATACAATGAGCAGTTCTTC,CASSLEGYQYNEQFF
TRBD1,13,-,TRBV5-1,TRBJ2-7,TGCGCCAGCGGCCGACAGGGGGCCGACGAGCAGTACTTC,CASGRQGADEQYF
-,12,-,TRBV6-5,TRBJ2-7,TGTGCCAGCAGTTCCGGGCCTCGCGAGCAGTACTTC,CASSSGPREQYF
-,13,few,TRBV7-3,TRBJ2-7,TGTGCCAGCAGCTTAGCCTCCGGGTCCGAGCAGTACTTC,CASSLASGSEQYF
-,11,-,TRBV6-1,TRBJ1-1,TGTGCCAGCAGGAGAGAGATAGCGGCTTTCTTT,CASRREIAAFF
-,10,-,TRBV20-1,TRBJ2-7,TGCAGTGCTAGACGCTCAGAGCAGTACTTC,CSARRSEQYF
TRBD2,13,-,TRBV28,TRBJ2-7,TGTGCCAGCAGCTTGCTAGCGGGAGAGGAGCAGTACTTC,CASSLLAGEEQYF
TRBD1,15,-,TRBV19,TRBJ2-3,TGTGCCAGTAGTATGGGACAGGGATGGACAGATACGCAGTATTTT,CASSMGQGWTDTQYF
-,14,-,TRBV29-1,TRBJ2-3,TGCAGCGTTGAATGGGAGTTCCGCACAGATACGCAGTATTTT,CSVEWEFRTDTQYF
TRBD1,16,-,TRBV7-9,TRBJ2-1,TGTGCCAGCAGCTTAATTGGCCAGGGGGCGACGAATGAGCAGTTCTTC,CASSLIGQGATNEQFF
TRBD2,16,-,TRBV9,TRBJ2-3,TGTGCCAGCAGCCGCCTTACCGGGGGGTCAATTGATACGCAGTATTTT,CASSRLTGGSIDTQYF
TRBD1,18,-,TRBV6-1,TRBJ2-5,TGTGCCAGCAGTGAATCTGGGGGCAGGGGGCGTATGAGAGCGGCCCAGTACTTC,CASSESGGRGRMRAAQYF
-,14,-,TRBV7-6,TRBJ1-5,TGTGCCAGCAGCTTATCCCGGGGAGGACAGCCCCAGCATTTT,CASSLSRGGQPQHF
-,15,few,TRBV6-5,TRBJ1-2,TGTGCCAGCACTCGAGTCCAGGGAGCTAACTATGGCTACACCTTC,CASTRVQGANYGYTF
-,17,-,TRBV11-3,TRBJ2-1,TGTGCCAGCAGCCACCAAAGGGCCGGTGGTATGGACAATGAGCAGTTCTTC,CASSHQRAGGMDNEQFF
TRBD1,13,once,TRBV6-6,TRBJ2-5,TGTGCCAGCAGGAAGACAGGGGCAGAGACCCAGTACTTC,CASRKTGAETQYF
TRBD2,16,-,TRBV7-9,TRBJ2-3,TGTGCCAGCAGCGTTGGGACTAGCGGGGAGGTAGATACGCAGTATTTT,CASSVGTSGEVDTQYF
-,12,-,TRBV19,TRBJ1-3,TGTGCCAGTCGGAGCTCTGGAAACACCATATATTTT,CASRSSGNTIYF